This T cell receptor beta chain stems from a study of T cells in Graves' hyperthyroidism and ophthalmopathy. Comment on this clonotype: Its target is unknown.

Participants, patients aged 18 to 65, had newly diagnosed hyperthyroidism with a duration under 2 months. The PBMCs were taken from around 9.1 ml of fresh peripheral blood. Amplification yielded TCR beta CDR3 regions, with RNA transcripts as the source. Primed by the HTBI set, a first-round RT-PCR was run on the TCR CDR3. In TCRdb, the multiplex PCR reads were re-called with MiXCR into one record per CDR3 protein. The sample has some 210,000 distinct CDR3 sequences; 17% are singletons. Trimming pared 5 bases from V and 1 base from J, leaving 15 bases between. Per germline, CDR1 SEHNR and CDR2 FQNEAQ (reference sequence). The CDR3 has 16 residues. Study-wide findings and caveats: From stable hyperthyroidism, ophthalmopathy was set apart by a 13 V-J model.

The rearrangement links TRBV7-9 to TRBJ2-1; D might be TRBD1 or TRBD2, each matching 5 bases. Sample: blood. The TCR originated in a man aged 45-65 years with Graves' hyperthyroidism. The CDR3: CASSPRWGSSYNEQFF. For the CDR3, the DNA is TGTGCCAGCAGCCCCCGGTGGGGGAGTTCCTACAATGAGCAGTTCTTC.